A single sample is the source of the 23 T cell receptor beta chains below, sequenced in a study of blood T cell repertoires in COVID-19 (TCRdb year 2020). Library method: the immunoSEQ multiplex PCR assay. Entries here come from immuneACCESS through TCRdb and include only in-frame sequences with V and J called. Some clones fail to appear in such tables; in the studies checked, an unresolved V gene covers under half of the shortfall, and the cause of the remainder is unknown. The sample table lists more than 20,000 clones, 86% of them with a count of one. Together, the top ten hold about 5% of the sample. Sequencing used peripheral blood. These receptors came from a man between 50 and 59 years old with active COVID-19.

This chain uses TRBV6-5 with TRBJ1-2, with 11 bases fitting TRBD1. CDR1 and CDR2 from the germline V gene are MNHEY and SVGAGI. After removal of 2 bases from V and 2 bases from J, the junction contained 4 bases not matched to a gene. The CDR3 contains 16 residues. The CDR3, as DNA: TGTGCCAGCAGTTACCGTCGGACAGGGGGCAACTATGGCTACACCTTC. Amino acids: CASSYRRTGGNYGYTF.

V and J are TRBV19 and TRBJ1-5, with 10 nucleotides matching TRBD1. CDR3 length: 16 amino acids. The germline V gene has CDR1 LNHDA and CDR2 SQIVND (reference sequence). V dropped 2 bases and J dropped 6; count of bases not matched to a gene: 7. The CDR3, as DNA: TGTGCCAGTAGTATAAGTGGGACAGGGGCGATTCAGCCCCAGCATTTT. Translated, it gives CASSISGTGAIQPQHF.

The J gene is TRBJ1-2, the V gene TRBV7-2, with a possible D match to TRBD1 (6 bases). This CDR3 has 15 residues. The ends were cut back, 5 bases at V and 2 bases at J, with 15 bases in the middle. CDR1 SGHTA and CDR2 FQGNSA come from the germline V gene. CDR3 nucleotide sequence: TGTGCCAGCAGCCCCGGGGGGCTTAGGAACTATGGCTACACCTTC. Protein product: CASSPGGLRNYGYTF.

The gene calls are TRBV3-1 (or the pseudogene TRBV3-2) and TRBJ2-3; TRBD1 is a possible D gene (5 bases). The length of the CDR3 is 13 residues. Trimming took 3 bases from V and 8 from J, leaving 12 bases between them. Germline V CDR1 and CDR2: LGHDT, YNNKEL (reference sequence). CDR3 DNA sequence: TGTGCCAGCAGCCATAACAGGTTTTCTACGCAGTATTTT. It yields the protein CASSHNRFSTQYF.

This chain joins TRBV5-6 and TRBJ2-2; D call uncertain. This CDR3 spans 14 amino acids. V was trimmed by 0 bases and J by 1 base, leaving 4 bases between them. Germline V lookup: CDR1 SGHDT, CDR2 YYEEEE. The chain's CDR3 is CASSLDWNTGELFF. The CDR3 DNA reads as TGTGCCAGCAGCTTGGACTGGAACACCGGGGAGCTGTTTTTT.

The chain employs TRBV5-1 and TRBJ1-1; TRBD1 aligns across 7 bases. Germline V lookup: CDR1 SGHRS, CDR2 YFSETQ. V trimming: 0 bases; J trimming: 0 bases; junction bases outside the gene matches: 8. The CDR3 consists of 17 residues. This chain's CDR3 is CASSLGVTTGMNTEAFF. Written as DNA, the CDR3 is TGCGCCAGCAGCTTGGGGGTAACGACAGGGATGAACACTGAAGCTTTCTTT.

This sequence joins TRBV5-1 and TRBJ2-5; 9 positions match TRBD1. Looked up from germline, CDR1 is SGHRS and CDR2 is YFSETQ. J was trimmed by 3 bases and V by 4 bases; bases with no gene match: 4. The CDR3 spans 14 residues. The CDR3 sequence: CASSLWTGEETQYF. Written as DNA, the CDR3 is TGCGCCAGCAGCCTATGGACAGGGGAAGAGACCCAGTACTTC.

The J gene is TRBJ2-6, the V gene TRBV19; unclear D gene. V gave up 7 bases and J gave up 1 base, with 11 bases separating them. This CDR3 region has 15 residues. The germline V gene encodes CDR1 LNHDA and CDR2 SQIVND (reference sequence). The CDR3 DNA follows: TGTGCCAGTAACGAAGGAGCTTCTGGGGCCAACGTCCTGACTTTC. This sequence encodes CASNEGASGANVLTF. Supplemented by reference TRBV19 and TRBJ2-6, the full variable domain reads DGGITQSPKYLFRKEGQNVTLSCEQNLNHDAMYWYRQDPGQGLRLIYYSQIVNDFQKGDIAEGYSVSREKKESFPLTVTSAQKNPTAFYLCASNEGASGANVLTFGAGSRLTVL.

The J gene is TRBJ1-1, the V gene TRBV7-6; 7 bases agree with TRBD1. Trimming took 3 bases from V and 2 from J; bases not matched to a gene: 9. CDR3 length: 16 residues. Germline V CDR1 and CDR2: SGHVS, FNYEAQ. The CDR3 region is CASSFPPGGINTEAFF. The CDR3 DNA is TGTGCCAGCAGCTTTCCCCCAGGGGGAATAAACACTGAAGCTTTCTTT.

The chain links TRBV5-6 to TRBJ2-7; tentatively, D is TRBD1 (6 bases). This CDR3 is built from 17 residues. Looked up from germline, CDR1 is SGHDT and CDR2 is YYEEEE. V lost 3 bases, J lost 6 bases, and 25 bases lay in between. CDR3 sequence: CASSSRARGTGTAEQYF. Here the CDR3 DNA reads TGTGCCAGCAGCTCGAGGGCTCGGGGTACAGGGACCGCCGAGCAGTACTTC.

The rearrangement joins TRBV4-1 to TRBJ2-1, with 7 bases fitting TRBD2. With 2 bases clipped from V and 7 bases from J, the junction kept 8 bases outside the gene matches. Germline-derived CDR1 and CDR2 are MGHRA and YSYEKL. The CDR3 consists of 15 residues. CDR3 in amino acids: CASSQFVGGWNEQFF. CDR3 coding DNA: TGCGCCAGCAGCCAATTCGTGGGGGGGTGGAATGAGCAGTTCTTC.

V is TRBV9 and J is TRBJ2-3; D is unresolved. Looked up from germline, CDR1 is SGDLS and CDR2 is YYNGEE. The CDR3 runs to 16 residues. The germline V and J ends were trimmed by 0 bases and 4 bases, with 15 bases remaining between them. CDR3 sequence: CASSVAPRTSSDTQYF. For the CDR3, the DNA is TGTGCCAGCAGCGTAGCCCCTAGAACCTCATCAGATACGCAGTATTTT.

This sequence joins TRBV24-1 and TRBJ2-7, with D tentatively TRBD2 (6 bases). Germline CDR1 KGHDR, CDR2 SFDVKD. Deletions cut 6 bases from V and 6 bases from J, with 14 bases between. The CDR3 has 13 residues. The CDR3 here is CATSRGTPSEQYF. For the CDR3, the DNA is TGTGCCACCAGTAGAGGGACTCCTTCCGAGCAGTACTTC.

The CDR3 here is CATSREGGAYEQFF. CDR3 nucleotides: TGTGCCACCAGCAGAGAGGGGGGGGCCTATGAGCAGTTCTTC. The gene calls are TRBV15 and TRBJ2-1, with a possible D match to TRBD2 (7 bases). V shed 0 bases and J shed 8 bases, with 11 bases lying between them. Germline loops: CDR1 LNHNV, CDR2 YYDKDF (reference sequence). This CDR3 is 14 amino acids long.

DNA of the CDR3: TGCGCCAGCAGCAGACAGGGGGCAAGCTATGGCTACACCTTC. Translation: CASSRQGASYGYTF. This sequence joins TRBV4-3 and TRBJ1-2, with 10 nucleotides matching TRBD1. Germline loops: CDR1 LGHNA, CDR2 YSLEER. This CDR3 has 14 residues. Losses at the gene ends were 5 bases for V and 4 bases for J; bases not matched to a gene: 4.

This sequence joins TRBV5-1 and TRBJ1-2; D not certain. Germline assignment: CDR1 SGHRS and CDR2 YFSETQ. V lost 10 bases to trimming and J lost 0 bases, with 16 bases between them. This CDR3 spans 14 amino acids. CDR3 amino acids: CASRRGLTNYGYTF. The CDR3 DNA follows: TGCGCCTCACGTAGAGGGCTCACTAACTATGGCTACACCTTC.

The chain employs TRBV5-1 and TRBJ1-5, with 11 positions matching TRBD1. CDR3 length: 16 amino acids. Trimming removed 0 bases from V and 6 bases from J; junction bases left unmatched: 5. Germline lookup yields CDR1 SGHRS and CDR2 YFSETQ. The DNA for the CDR3 is TGCGCCAGCAGCTTGGAAGGACAGGGGGCGGGTCAGCCCCAGCATTTT. This gives the protein CASSLEGQGAGQPQHF.

The J gene is TRBJ1-6, the V gene TRBV5-1; weak D call: TRBD1 (5 bases). V was cut by 4 bases and J by 7 bases, with 15 bases left in between. The CDR3 has 15 amino acids. Germline-derived CDR1 and CDR2 are SGHRS and YFSETQ. The CDR3 DNA reads TGCGCCAGCAGCCTAACCAGGGTCGGGAATTCACCCCTCCACTTT. Amino acid sequence: CASSLTRVGNSPLHF.

Points on this clone: Other DNA sequences in the same sample also yield this CDR3. The chain recombines TRBV7-9 with TRBJ2-7; D possibly corresponds to TRBD2 (5 bases). Trimming removed 5 bases from V and 2 bases from J, with 10 bases in between. In germline, CDR1 is SEHNR, CDR2 FQNEAQ (reference sequence). This CDR3 has 13 amino acids. The CDR3 spells CASSPGLPYEQYF. The CDR3, as DNA: TGTGCCAGCAGCCCAGGACTCCCCTACGAGCAGTACTTC.

This sequence joins TRBV28 and TRBJ2-7; 7 bases match TRBD1. J gave up 4 bases and V 6 bases, and 6 bases lay outside the gene matches. CDR1 is MDHEN, CDR2 SYDVKM, per germline. The CDR3 sequence is 13 residues long. The CDR3: CASSPPTGYEQYF. The CDR3 bases are TGTGCCAGCAGCCCCCCGACAGGGTACGAGCAGTACTTC.

The genes are TRBV3-1 (or the pseudogene TRBV3-2) and TRBJ1-1, with D uncertain. CDR1 is LGHDT, CDR2 YNNKEL, per germline (reference sequence). CDR3 length equals 13 residues. V gave up 0 bases and J gave up 7 bases, with 9 bases separating them. CDR3 in DNA: TGTGCCAGCAGCCAAGATAGCGGGATTGAAGCTTTCTTT. Protein sequence: CASSQDSGIEAFF.

This clone showed up just once. The chain employs TRBV29-1 and TRBJ2-7; 7 bases agree with TRBD2. CDR3 length equals 11 residues. CDR1 and CDR2 (germline): SQVTM, ANQGSEA. The V gene end was trimmed by 3 bases and the J gene end by 6 bases; junction bases not matched to a gene: 2. The chain's CDR3 is CSVEGGLEQYF. In DNA, the CDR3 is TGCAGCGTTGAGGGAGGGCTCGAGCAGTACTTC.

The rearrangement joins TRBV24-1 to TRBJ2-5; 8 nucleotides agree with TRBD1. The V gene end was trimmed by 3 bases and the J gene end by 2 bases; junction bases not matched to a gene: 4. CDR3 length: 15 amino acids. The germline gives CDR1 KGHDR, CDR2 SFDVKD. The CDR3, as DNA: TGTGCCACCAGTGATCCCACAGGGGGACAAGAGACCCAGTACTTC. This codes for CATSDPTGGQETQYF.